The sequence of this T cell receptor (beta chain) was determined in a study of cytomegalovirus exposure and HLA in healthy donors. The CDR3 covers 13 residues. V lost 2 bases and J lost 4, with 7 bases in between. The germline gives CDR1 SGHRS, CDR2 YFSETQ. Here immunoSEQ multiplex PCR was the method, and the copy in TCRdb shows in-frame clones only, minus some. The data contain more than 70,000 clones, 96% of them singletons. Study findings and constraints: High sensitivity and specificity were reportedly achieved when the classifier diagnosed cytomegalovirus status. Generally TCR sequences proved uncommon, though certain public TCRs appeared in numerous donors. Subsequent analysis revealed that first-cohort TCR clusters tended to co-occur in the approximately 120 validation repertoires.

On this clone: Its specificity is unknown.

The sequenced material came from PBMCs. This TCR was recovered from a man aged 18-30 years in good health and CMV-seropositive. The chain recombines TRBV5-1 with TRBJ1-5; D remains ambiguous. CDR3 loop: CASSFRGNQPQHF. DNA of the CDR3: TGCGCCAGCAGCTTTCGGGGTAATCAGCCCCAGCATTTT.